These 18 T cell receptor beta chains originate from one sample sequenced in a study of cytomegalovirus exposure and HLA in healthy donors. Profiled with immunoSEQ multiplex PCR; TCRdb holds only in-frame clones, not every one. The table includes a few hundred thousand clones, around 86% detected once. Material: PBMCs. These receptors all come from a woman under 30 in good health and CMV-seronegative.

The CDR3 bases are TGTGCCACCAGCAGAGATACTAGCGGTTACGAGCAGTACTTC. Protein product: CATSRDTSGYEQYF. The rearrangement uses TRBV15 and TRBJ2-7, with 8 positions matching TRBD2. Trimming cost V 0 bases and J 4 bases; bases outside gene matches: 2. Germline V gives CDR1 LNHNV, CDR2 YYDKDF (reference sequence). There are 14 residues in the CDR3.

CDR3: CASSLGPREIRIGYEQYF. The CDR3 DNA reads as TGCGCCAGCAGCTTGGGGCCCCGGGAGATAAGGATAGGGTACGAGCAGTACTTC. J is TRBJ2-7 and V is TRBV5-1; TRBD2 might be the D (6 bases). V lost 0 bases and J 4 bases, leaving 23 bases between the germline ends. Germline values: CDR1 SGHRS, CDR2 YFSETQ. This CDR3 has 18 residues.

This clone was observed a handful of times. This chain joins TRBV27 and TRBJ2-2; D gene unclear. CDR1 MNHEY and CDR2 SMNVEV come from the germline V gene (reference sequence). V was clipped by 8 bases and J by 5 bases, with 9 bases between them. This CDR3 has 12 residues. For the CDR3, the DNA is TGTGCCAGCCGCCGGGTGACCGGGGAGCTGTTTTTT. Protein: CASRRVTGELFF.

The chain couples TRBV19 to TRBJ1-2, with 10 bases that match TRBD1. Germline loops: CDR1 LNHDA, CDR2 SQIVND (reference sequence). V trimming: 7 bases; J trimming: 3 bases; junction bases outside the gene matches: 5. The CDR3 runs to 14 residues. For the CDR3, the DNA is TGTGCCAGTATTCCGGGACAGGGGTACTATGGCTACACCTTC. It yields the protein CASIPGQGYYGYTF.

A few counts support this clone. The V and J genes are TRBV6-5 and TRBJ1-2; D unresolved. The germline V gene has CDR1 MNHEY and CDR2 SVGAGI. The CDR3 runs 13 residues. Trimming removed 10 bases at V and 0 bases at J, with 12 bases between. CDR3 residues: CATHSSSNYGYTF. CDR3 DNA: TGTGCCACTCATTCTAGCTCTAACTATGGCTACACCTTC.

The V and J genes are TRBV30 and TRBJ2-5; D ambiguous. CDR1 and CDR2 from the germline V gene are GTSNPN and SVGIG (reference sequence). The length of the CDR3 is 16 residues. V gave up 0 bases and J gave up 5 bases, with 19 bases separating them. The CDR3 DNA sequence: TGTGCCTGGAGTGTACCCGGCAGAAGATCCGGGGAGACCCAGTACTTC. Residues: CAWSVPGRRSGETQYF.

This chain connects TRBV7-9 to TRBJ2-3; TRBD2 matches 9 bases. Unmatched junction bases numbered 16, after V lost 4 bases and J lost 2 bases. The length of the CDR3 is 19 residues. Per germline, CDR1 SEHNR and CDR2 FQNEAQ (reference sequence). CDR3 residues: CASSSGPGTSTRPTDTQYF. Written as DNA, the CDR3 is TGTGCCAGCAGCTCTGGTCCCGGGACTAGCACAAGACCCACAGATACGCAGTATTTT.

The rearrangement uses TRBV2 and TRBJ2-3, with D possibly TRBD2 on 5 matching bases. The germline V gene has CDR1 SNHLY and CDR2 FYNNEI. V lost 11 bases and J 4 bases, leaving 19 bases between the germline ends. This CDR3 has 14 amino acids. CDR3 residues: CAQKVGASADTQYF. As DNA, the CDR3 is TGTGCCCAGAAGGTGGGAGCTTCTGCAGATACGCAGTATTTT.

The chain employs TRBV4-1 and TRBJ2-7, with 8 bases matching TRBD2. This CDR3 has 15 residues. Germline V gives CDR1 MGHRA, CDR2 YSYEKL. V gave up 1 base and J gave up 6 bases; unmatched junction bases: 8. Here the CDR3 reads CASSQAGTSRCEQYF. Written as DNA, the CDR3 is TGCGCCAGCAGCCAAGCAGGGACTAGTAGGTGCGAGCAGTACTTC.

With respect to this clone: The sample carries other DNA sequences with the same CDR3. The chain links TRBV27 to TRBJ2-1, with D hard to call. Germline V CDR1 and CDR2: MNHEY, SMNVEV (reference sequence). There are 12 residues in the CDR3. With 4 bases removed from V and 4 bases from J, the gap between germline ends came to 5 bases. Here the CDR3 DNA reads TGTGCCAGCAGTTCCGGGTACAATGAGCAGTTCTTC. Translation: CASSSGYNEQFF.

V gene TRBV27 combines with J gene TRBJ2-1, with TRBD1 as a possible D gene (6 bases). Per the germline V gene, CDR1 is MNHEY and CDR2 is SMNVEV (reference sequence). This CDR3 region has 15 residues. V dropped 5 bases and J dropped 4 bases, with 15 bases sitting between them. The CDR3 bases are TGTGCCAGCAGTGGACAGTCAATAAGGTACAATGAGCAGTTCTTC. Residues: CASSGQSIRYNEQFF.

The rearrangement links TRBV5-1 to TRBJ2-4; no definite D call. CDR3 length: 14 amino acids. The germline V gene has CDR1 SGHRS and CDR2 YFSETQ. Trimming removed 0 bases at V and 0 bases at J, with 4 bases between. The chain's CDR3 is CASSLGIAKNIQYF. DNA for the CDR3: TGCGCCAGCAGCTTGGGTATAGCCAAAAACATTCAGTACTTC.

The V gene is TRBV2, the J gene TRBJ2-1; 14 bases match TRBD2. V shed 2 bases, J shed 8 bases, and the junction held 2 bases outside the gene matches. Germline V CDR1 and CDR2: SNHLY, FYNNEI. The length of the CDR3 is 15 residues. The CDR3 nucleotides are TGTGCCAGCAGTGAAACGACTAGCGGGAGGGATGAGCAGTTCTTC. Translation: CASSETTSGRDEQFF.

V usage is TRBV7-8 and J usage is TRBJ2-1; D is ambiguous. The CDR3 runs to 15 residues. The V gene lost 1 base and the J gene lost 2 bases, with 9 bases spanning the gap. Germline CDR1 reads SGHVS; CDR2 reads FQNEAQ. The CDR3 protein is CASSLEGVPYNEQFF. The DNA for the CDR3 is TGTGCCAGCAGCTTAGAAGGAGTCCCCTACAATGAGCAGTTCTTC.

V gene TRBV6-1 combines with J gene TRBJ2-7, with 8 bases aligning to TRBD1. Germline CDR1 reads MNHNS; CDR2 reads SASEGT. The CDR3 length is 14 residues. Trimming at V came to 4 bases and at J to 2 bases, leaving 4 bases not matched to a gene. DNA for the CDR3: TGTGCCAGCAGTGGGGACAGGCCACCCTACGAGCAGTACTTC. It specifies CASSGDRPPYEQYF.

V gene TRBV5-4 combines with J gene TRBJ2-2, with 7 bases matching TRBD2. Germline V gene data show CDR1 as SGHNT and CDR2 as YYREEE (reference sequence). The CDR3 has 15 residues. J gave up 3 bases and V 4 bases, and 6 bases lay outside the gene matches. The CDR3 nucleotides are TGTGCCAGCAGCCTGAGGAGCGGGGACACCGGGGAGCTGTTTTTT. It translates to CASSLRSGDTGELFF.

The chain combines TRBV5-8 with TRBJ1-2; 8 nucleotides agree with TRBD1. CDR3 length equals 17 residues. CDR1 and CDR2 (germline): SGHTS, YDEGEE. V dropped 4 bases and J dropped 0; count of bases not matched to a gene: 11. The CDR3 spells CASSQPDRAASNYGYTF. DNA for the CDR3: TGTGCCAGCAGCCAGCCGGACAGGGCCGCTTCTAACTATGGCTACACCTTC.

J is TRBJ1-1 and V is TRBV27, with a tentative D call TRBD1 (6 bases). The germline gives CDR1 MNHEY, CDR2 SMNVEV (reference sequence). V lost 2 bases, J lost 1 base, and 11 bases lay in between. The CDR3 totals 15 residues. The CDR3 DNA reads as TGTGCCAGCAGTTTACGGGGACATGGGAACACTGAAGCTTTCTTT. Its translation is CASSLRGHGNTEAFF.